This entry lists 13 T cell receptor beta chains sequenced from one sample in a study of T cell responses to AZD1222 COVID-19 vaccine. Profiling relied on immunoSEQ multiplex PCR, and the TCRdb table lists in-frame clones only, not all of them. Of more than 150,000 clones listed, approximately 90% were seen once; the top ten hold about 4.4%. Sequencing used peripheral blood, obtained on day 0 of AZD1222 vaccination. These receptors came from an adult in good health.

V and J are TRBV6-5 and TRBJ2-7; 8 positions match TRBD1. The V gene end was trimmed by 0 bases and the J gene end by 4 bases; junction bases not matched to a gene: 8. Germline V gene lookup returns CDR1 MNHEY and CDR2 SVGAGI. The CDR3 totals 16 residues. The CDR3 here is CASSYSPGQALYEQYF. The CDR3 DNA reads TGTGCCAGCAGTTACTCCCCGGGACAGGCCTTATACGAGCAGTACTTC.

Only one count was recorded for this clone. The chain has TRBV3-1 (or the pseudogene TRBV3-2) and TRBJ1-5; no clear D gene. Germline V gene data show CDR1 as LGHDT and CDR2 as YNNKEL (reference sequence). The CDR3 covers 15 residues. V was trimmed by 4 bases and J by 1 base, leaving 11 bases between them. The CDR3 sequence is CASSRTAPSNQPQHF. The CDR3 DNA follows: TGTGCCAGCAGCCGAACCGCCCCGAGCAATCAGCCCCAGCATTTT.

This clone was seen only once. The rearrangement uses TRBV5-4 and TRBJ2-3, with 8 bases aligning to TRBD2. The CDR3 runs to 14 residues. In germline, CDR1 is SGHNT, CDR2 YYREEE (reference sequence). V shed 2 bases, J shed 3 bases, and the junction held 2 bases outside the gene matches. CDR3 bases: TGTGCCAGCAGCTTTAGCGGGACGACAGATACGCAGTATTTT. It is translated as CASSFSGTTDTQYF. Complete variable domain (other parts from reference TRBV5-4 and TRBJ2-3): ETGVTQSPTHLIKTRGQQVTLRCSSQSGHNTVSWYQQALGQGPQFIFQYYREEENGRGNFPPRFSGLQFPNYSSELNVNALELDDSALYLCASSFSGTTDTQYFGPGTRLTVL.

V usage is TRBV9 and J usage is TRBJ2-3, with D possibly called TRBD1 or TRBD2 (5 bases each). The CDR3 totals 17 residues. Germline values: CDR1 SGDLS, CDR2 YYNGEE. V lost 0 bases to trimming and J lost 2 bases, with 16 bases between them. Here the CDR3 DNA reads TGTGCCAGCAGCGTAGCCGGGACGGCCAGGAACACAGATACGCAGTATTTT. Translating it yields CASSVAGTARNTDTQYF.

The rearrangement uses TRBV19 and TRBJ1-5, with D possibly being TRBD1 (5 bases). Trimming pared 7 bases from V and 0 bases from J, leaving 16 bases between. The CDR3 runs to 16 residues. Germline CDR1 reads LNHDA; CDR2 reads SQIVND (reference sequence). CDR3 region: CASTNYRTYSNQPQHF. Written as DNA, the CDR3 is TGTGCCAGTACTAACTACAGGACTTATAGCAATCAGCCCCAGCATTTT.

This chain connects TRBV11-2 to TRBJ2-7, with TRBD1 as a possible D gene (6 bases). The CDR3 is 16 residues long. The V end lost 5 bases, the J end lost 2 bases, and 19 bases lay between the germline ends. The germline CDR1 and CDR2 sequences are SGHAT and FQNNGV. CDR3 sequence (DNA): TGTGCCAGCAGCCCCCAGGGGTATGCGGCACCCTACGAGCAGTACTTC. It yields the protein CASSPQGYAAPYEQYF.

This chain links TRBV7-6 with TRBJ2-5; 8 bases line up with TRBD2. V dropped 5 bases and J dropped 1; count of bases not matched to a gene: 6. The germline gives CDR1 SGHVS, CDR2 FNYEAQ. This CDR3 is built from 15 residues. For the CDR3, the DNA is TGTGCCAGCAGCCACTCGGGGGGGACCCAAGAGACCCAGTACTTC. It codes for CASSHSGGTQETQYF.

The rearrangement uses TRBV3-1 (or the pseudogene TRBV3-2) and TRBJ2-1, with 8 bases aligning to TRBD2. V trimming: 0 bases; J trimming: 8 bases; junction bases outside the gene matches: 9. Germline V gene data show CDR1 as LGHDT and CDR2 as YNNKEL (reference sequence). The CDR3 sequence is 16 residues long. CDR3 loop: CASSQDRGLAFYEQFF. CDR3 nucleotide sequence: TGTGCCAGCAGCCAAGATCGCGGACTAGCCTTCTATGAGCAGTTCTTC.

CDR3 nucleotide sequence: TGTGCCACCGAGGACACCGGGGAGCTGTTTTTT. Translating it yields CATEDTGELFF. The rearrangement uses TRBV24-1 and TRBJ2-2; D is undetermined. The germline V gene has CDR1 KGHDR and CDR2 SFDVKD. V lost 9 bases, J lost 3 bases, and 4 bases lay in between. This CDR3 comprises 11 residues.

The chain links TRBV5-4 to TRBJ2-3; D gene uncertain. CDR3 length: 13 residues. V lost 2 bases to trimming and J lost 0 bases, with 4 bases between them. Germline values: CDR1 SGHNT, CDR2 YYREEE (reference sequence). CDR3 sequence reads: CASSLTSTDTQYF. The CDR3 DNA follows: TGTGCCAGCAGCTTAACTAGCACAGATACGCAGTATTTT. Variable domain in full (rest from reference TRBV5-4 and TRBJ2-3): ETGVTQSPTHLIKTRGQQVTLRCSSQSGHNTVSWYQQALGQGPQFIFQYYREEENGRGNFPPRFSGLQFPNYSSELNVNALELDDSALYLCASSLTSTDTQYFGPGTRLTVL.

The chain combines TRBV2 with TRBJ1-1; tentative D call: TRBD1 (6 bases). Germline V CDR1 and CDR2: SNHLY, FYNNEI. The V end lost 9 bases, the J end lost 5 bases, and 16 bases lay between the germline ends. There are 13 residues in the CDR3. CDR3 in amino acids: CASLGTTGTEAFF. In DNA form, the CDR3 reads TGTGCCAGTCTAGGGACAACTGGAACTGAAGCTTTCTTT.

The chain employs TRBV6-5 and TRBJ2-3; 7 nucleotides line up with TRBD2. The CDR3 extends over 14 amino acids. V trimming: 11 bases; J trimming: 4 bases; junction bases outside the gene matches: 12. Per the germline V gene, CDR1 is MNHEY and CDR2 is SVGAGI. DNA of the CDR3: TGTGCCTCCCAGCGGGCGGGAGTGGCAGATACGCAGTATTTT. This codes for CASQRAGVADTQYF.

The chain couples TRBV5-1 to TRBJ1-2; unclear D gene. Trimming pared 2 bases from V and 6 bases from J, leaving 17 bases between. Per the germline V gene, CDR1 is SGHRS and CDR2 is YFSETQ. This CDR3 spans 15 amino acids. CDR3 DNA: TGCGCCAGCAGCTTACCGACCGGGGAAATAAATGGCTACACCTTC. It specifies CASSLPTGEINGYTF.